This T cell receptor beta chain appears in the sequencing data of a study of a mutant IDH1 vaccine in newly diagnosed glioma (dated by TCRdb to the early 2020s). With regard to the full study: Vaccination started 4-6 weeks after radiotherapy alone, or was given together with temozolomide cycles in the groups whose treatment included chemotherapy. Prior to enrollment, patients had been given standard therapy consisting of radiotherapy alone, temozolomide alone, or radiochemotherapy with temozolomide, with the combination given to most patients. Longitudinal TCRB deep sequencing was performed for about two dozen treated patients wherever samples were available for exploratory analyses. Of the roughly 34 treated patients, around 62% were male and approximately 38% were female, and a mean age of about 37 years was recorded. The week-35 safety follow-up was designated visit V12, and the week-47 end of study was designated visit V13. Six visits were used for peripheral blood collection: V03 (baseline), V05, V07, V10, V12 and V13. What the work shows at the level of the full study, not this receptor alone: Vaccine-induced immune responses across multiple MHC alleles were detected in approximately 94% of patients. Availability determined which PBMC samples were chosen for TCRB deep sequencing. Pseudoprogression seemed to be unrelated to changes in the top peripheral T cell clonotypes found by TCRB sequencing. According to the authors, sample limitations meant that analyses of patient blood samples could not be reproduced.

CDR1 SGHDT and CDR2 YYEEEE were looked up in the germline V gene. Germline trimming: 9 bases from V, 0 bases from J; junction bases outside gene matches: 6. There are 13 amino acids in the CDR3, from cysteine to phenylalanine inclusive. CDR3 DNA is the only sequence kept; it has 39 bases, read in frame from the first base. Interpreted using the paper, the time point label stands for: week 35, safety follow-up. Every vaccine dose consisted of 300 ug of a 20-mer mutant IDH1 peptide in Montanide, administered subcutaneously together with topical imiquimod. Across visits V03 through V10, patients got a total of eight vaccinations, given in weeks 1, 3, 5, 7, 11, 15, 19 and 23. All donors had newly diagnosed IDH1-mutant astrocytomas of WHO grade 3 or 4 that showed loss of nuclear ATRX. The samples were drawn from NOA16, a multicentre, single-arm, open-label phase I trial in Germany that tested a mutant IDH1 peptide vaccine in humans for the first time. Genomic DNA for TCRB sequencing was extracted from EDTA blood using the DNeasy Blood and Tissue Kit.

Receptor libraries were prepared by the immunoSEQ multiplex PCR assay. Rearranged TCR beta chain sequences were amplified using the hsTCRB Kit according to the manufacturer's protocol. TCRB libraries were sequenced on an Illumina MiSeq. Processing in the source paper ran as follows. The proprietary platform of the kit vendor was used for demultiplexing, trimming and gene mapping. As stored in TCRdb, this immuneACCESS dataset retains in-frame rearrangements with V and J assigned. A fraction of the clones does not appear; measured against another copy, unresolved V genes explain less than half of the discrepancy, and the remainder lacks a known reason. D and trimming were read from the DNA, whereas the V and J calls and clone size are those reported in that table. The sample table contains tens of thousands of clones; only one count was recorded for over 75% of them. The ten largest clonotypes hold roughly 3.2% of the sample.

Notes on this clone: This clone's antigen is unknown. Base qualities are not provided; no much larger clone lies one nucleotide away.

This clonotype originated in a man aged 35 to 55 with glioma. Some clones in this sample may be carry-over from other donors' samples. Material: PBMCs, obtained from a glioma patient whose treatment included an IDH1 peptide vaccine. The chain is encoded by TRBV5-6 joined to TRBJ2-7; 7 bases in the junction line up with TRBD1. The CDR3 protein sequence reads: CATRDRFSYEQYF. The nucleotides are TGTGCCACCAGGGACAGATTCTCCTACGAGCAGTACTTC.